Shown below are 25 T cell receptor beta chains from a single sample sequenced in a study of cytomegalovirus exposure and HLA in healthy donors. A multiplex PCR was run with 60 Vbeta primers and 13 Jbeta primers. Clones were read by immunoSEQ multiplex PCR, and TCRdb kept only the in-frame ones, dropping some. The sample records about 67,000 clones, around four fifths being singletons. The sequenced sample consisted of PBMCs. The receptors were gathered from a man in his forties in good health and CMV-seronegative.

This clone was detected once. The V call is TRBV2, the J call TRBJ2-2; TRBD1 matches 9 bases. Germline-derived CDR1 and CDR2 are SNHLY and FYNNEI. The CDR3 contains 15 residues. Trimming cost V 5 bases and J 5 bases; bases outside gene matches: 6. The chain's CDR3 is CASSWDRVGTGELFF. The CDR3 DNA reads as TGTGCCAGCAGTTGGGACAGGGTTGGGACCGGGGAGCTGTTTTTT.

This rearrangement joins TRBV27 to TRBJ2-5; the match to TRBD2 covers 12 bases. CDR1 is MNHEY, CDR2 SMNVEV, per germline (reference sequence). The CDR3 runs to 16 residues. J lost 3 bases, V lost 5 bases, and 7 bases had no gene match. The CDR3 DNA sequence: TGTGCCAGCAGTCCCGTCTCTAGCGGGGGGGAAGAGACCCAGTACTTC. This translates into CASSPVSSGGEETQYF.

The J gene is TRBJ2-7, the V gene TRBV5-1; 12 nucleotides match TRBD2. From germline, CDR1 is SGHRS and CDR2 YFSETQ. CDR3 length: 15 residues. Trimming cost V 2 bases and J 6 bases; bases outside gene matches: 6. CDR3 nucleotides: TGCGCCAGCAGCTTCTCGACTAGCGGGGGAATCGAGCAGTACTTC. As protein: CASSFSTSGGIEQYF.

This chain uses TRBV5-1 with TRBJ1-3; the match to TRBD1 covers 9 bases. CDR1 and CDR2 (germline): SGHRS, YFSETQ. The CDR3 extends over 15 amino acids. With 4 bases clipped from V and 9 bases from J, the junction kept 11 bases outside the gene matches. The CDR3 is CASSGGQGSSGTIYF. The CDR3 DNA is TGCGCCAGCAGCGGGGGACAGGGAAGCTCCGGCACCATATATTTT.

The CDR3 loop reads CATSRDKSSYEQYF. In DNA, the CDR3 is TGTGCCACCAGCAGAGATAAGAGCTCCTACGAGCAGTACTTC. The chain is built from TRBV15 and TRBJ2-7, with D unclear. The CDR3 sequence is 14 residues long. Germline V gene data show CDR1 as LNHNV and CDR2 as YYDKDF (reference sequence). V was shortened by 0 bases and J by 0 bases, with 6 bases between the two germline ends.

This CDR3 reads CASSALAGASNEQFF. Written as DNA, the CDR3 is TGCGCCAGCAGCGCTCTAGCGGGAGCTTCCAATGAGCAGTTCTTC. This chain links TRBV5-1 with TRBJ2-1; 10 bases map to TRBD2. Trimming cost V 4 bases and J 6 bases; bases outside gene matches: 7. CDR3 length equals 15 residues. Per the germline V gene, CDR1 is SGHRS and CDR2 is YFSETQ.

The chain carries TRBV6-1 and TRBJ2-5; 7 nucleotides agree with TRBD1. The J call is in doubt because the DNA end fits TRBJ2-7 better. The CDR3 contains 15 residues. Germline CDR1 is MNHNS and CDR2 is SASEGT. The CDR3 nucleotides read TGTGCCAGCAGTCTACACAGGGGTTTAGACTACGAGCAGTACTTC. This sequence encodes CASSLHRGLDYEQYF.

This sequence joins TRBV7-6 and TRBJ2-7, with 8 bases matching TRBD2. Per the germline V gene, CDR1 is SGHVS and CDR2 is FNYEAQ. The CDR3 runs 15 residues. After removal of 1 base from V and 2 bases from J, the junction contained 4 bases not matched to a gene. The CDR3 coding sequence is TGTGCCAGCAGCTTAGAGCATAGCGGGACCTACGAGCAGTACTTC. Residues: CASSLEHSGTYEQYF.

This clone was found a few times. This chain uses TRBV5-6 with TRBJ1-1; D remains ambiguous. CDR1 is SGHDT and CDR2 is YYEEEE in the germline V gene. V lost 1 base and J 0 bases, leaving 7 bases between the germline ends. The CDR3 spans 14 residues. The CDR3 DNA sequence: TGTGCCAGCAGCTTGCGGCGGATGAACACTGAAGCTTTCTTT. Its protein is CASSLRRMNTEAFF.

This clone was picked up one time. V and J are TRBV27 and TRBJ1-4; 7 bases agree with TRBD1. V lost 6 bases and J lost 0; bases outside the gene matches: 1. CDR1 MNHEY and CDR2 SMNVEV come from the germline V gene (reference sequence). This CDR3 contains 14 residues. Written as DNA, the CDR3 is TGTGCCAGCAGAGGGACAGCAACTAATGAAAAACTGTTTTTT. Encoded protein: CASRGTATNEKLFF.

This clone was detected a few times. V is TRBV2 and J is TRBJ2-1; 7 positions match TRBD2. The trim removed 4 bases at V and 9 bases at J, leaving 6 bases unmatched. The germline V gene encodes CDR1 SNHLY and CDR2 FYNNEI. CDR3 size: 13 residues. In nucleotides, the CDR3 is TGTGCCAGCAGTGCTGGACTAGAGGGTGAGCAGTTCTTC. This codes for CASSAGLEGEQFF.

The V and J genes are TRBV2 and TRBJ2-7; TRBD1 matches at 7 bases. Trimming took 11 bases from V and 2 from J; bases not matched to a gene: 6. Germline loops: CDR1 SNHLY, CDR2 FYNNEI. The CDR3 spans 12 residues. The CDR3 here is CAVGDRAYEQYF. CDR3 DNA sequence: TGTGCCGTAGGAGACAGGGCCTACGAGCAGTACTTC.

This sequence joins TRBV5-1 and TRBJ2-1; 9 bases are a match to TRBD1. In germline, CDR1 is SGHRS, CDR2 YFSETQ. CDR3 length: 15 residues. V was clipped by 4 bases and J by 5 bases; unmatched bases: 7. CDR3 in DNA: TGCGCCAGCAGCCCGGGGGACAGGGTCAACAATGAGCAGTTCTTC. It encodes CASSPGDRVNNEQFF.

This chain uses TRBV2 with TRBJ1-2; 7 bases fit TRBD1. CDR1 SNHLY and CDR2 FYNNEI come from the germline V gene. J was trimmed by 4 bases and V by 4 bases; bases with no gene match: 6. The CDR3 extends over 14 amino acids. The CDR3 is CASSGQGGGYGYTF. The CDR3 bases are TGTGCCAGCAGTGGGCAGGGGGGTGGCTATGGCTACACCTTC. Variable domain in full (rest from reference TRBV2 and TRBJ1-2): EPEVTQTPSHQVTQMGQEVILRCVPISNHLYFYWYRQILGQKVEFLVSFYNNEISEKSEIFDDQFSVERPDGSNFTLKIRSTKLEDSAMYFCASSGQGGGYGYTFGSGTRLTVV.

V and J are TRBV10-1 and TRBJ2-3, with 9 bases aligning to TRBD2. CDR1 and CDR2 (germline): WNHNN, SYGVQD (reference sequence). V lost 7 bases, J lost 4 bases, and 6 bases stayed unmatched. The CDR3 covers 14 residues. CDR3 nucleotides: TGCGCCAGCACGGCGGGAGGGGAGGCAGATACGCAGTATTTT. It encodes CASTAGGEADTQYF.

The rearrangement joins TRBV7-9 to TRBJ2-3, with D maybe TRBD1 (6 bases). V was pared by 3 bases and J by 6 bases, with 13 bases between. This CDR3 is 14 amino acids long. Per germline, CDR1 SEHNR and CDR2 FQNEAQ (reference sequence). CDR3 amino acids: CASSFGQSTDTQYF. CDR3 nucleotide sequence: TGTGCCAGCAGCTTCGGACAGTCTACGGATACGCAGTATTTT.

The J gene is TRBJ1-2, the V gene TRBV5-1, with D perhaps TRBD1 (6 bases). The V and J ends lost 3 bases and 5 bases respectively, with 17 bases between them. There are 15 residues in the CDR3. Germline V CDR1 and CDR2: SGHRS, YFSETQ. The DNA of the CDR3 is TGCGCCAGCAGCTCCGGCAGGGGCTCGGAGTATGGCTACACCTTC. It translates to CASSSGRGSEYGYTF.

Points on this clone: Within the sample, other DNA sequences also encode this same CDR3. The V call is TRBV19, the J call TRBJ1-1, with D unresolved. Germline V gene lookup returns CDR1 LNHDA and CDR2 SQIVND (reference sequence). This CDR3 spans 14 amino acids. V was shortened by 3 bases and J by 4 bases, with 12 bases between the two germline ends. CDR3 DNA sequence: TGTGCCAGTAGTATCGAGAGACATTCCACTGAAGCTTTCTTT. This gives the protein CASSIERHSTEAFF.

J is TRBJ2-7 and V is TRBV7-9; 11 nucleotides agree with TRBD1. Unmatched junction bases numbered 4, after V lost 5 bases and J lost 4 bases. Per germline, CDR1 SEHNR and CDR2 FQNEAQ (reference sequence). CDR3 length: 14 residues. The CDR3 region is CASSTGTGGYEQYF. CDR3 coding DNA: TGTGCCAGCAGCACCGGGACAGGGGGATACGAGCAGTACTTC.

J is TRBJ1-5 and V is TRBV12-2; the table's D call, TRBD1, was not checked against the DNA. TRBV12-2 is termed a pseudogene. The CDR3 consists of 16 residues. Here the CDR3 DNA reads TGTGCAAGTCGCAGACAGGAATTAGGTAGCAATCAGCCCCAGCATTTT. Its translation is CASRRQELGSNQPQHF.

This clone was seen a few times. V is TRBV6-1 and J is TRBJ1-1; tentative D call: TRBD1 (5 bases). The CDR3 length is 13 residues. V was cut by 7 bases and J by 4 bases, with 13 bases left in between. The germline V gene has CDR1 MNHNS and CDR2 SASEGT. CDR3 sequence: CASTGGVTTEAFF. For the CDR3, the DNA is TGTGCCAGCACCGGGGGGGTCACCACTGAAGCTTTCTTT.

This rearrangement joins TRBV28 to TRBJ2-3, with a tentative D call TRBD1 (6 bases). Trimming took off 4 bases at V and 10 bases at J, with 9 bases between the two ends. Per germline, CDR1 MDHEN and CDR2 SYDVKM. This CDR3 is built from 11 residues. The DNA of the CDR3 is TGTGCCAGCAGTTCTAAGGGGGCGCAGTATTTT. Its protein is CASSSKGAQYF.

By sample share, this clone is medium-sized (0.01 to 0.1%). The CDR3 loop reads CASSETGLKNTGELFF. CDR3 DNA sequence: TGTGCCAGCAGTGAAACGGGACTGAAGAACACCGGGGAGCTGTTTTTT. The J gene is TRBJ2-2, the V gene TRBV2; tentative D call: TRBD2 (6 bases). V gave up 2 bases and J gave up 1 base, with 11 bases separating them. The length of the CDR3 is 16 residues. Germline loops: CDR1 SNHLY, CDR2 FYNNEI.

The chain links TRBV5-6 to TRBJ2-3; TRBD2 matches at 7 bases. This CDR3 region has 13 residues. Per the germline V gene, CDR1 is SGHDT and CDR2 is YYEEEE. V trimming: 4 bases; J trimming: 6 bases; junction bases outside the gene matches: 5. CDR3 sequence (DNA): TGTGCCAGCAGCACCGGACTAGGGGATACGCAGTATTTT. This encodes CASSTGLGDTQYF.

V gene TRBV28 combines with J gene TRBJ2-2; TRBD1 is a possible D gene (5 bases). Germline CDR1 reads MDHEN; CDR2 reads SYDVKM. Trimming removed 11 bases at V and 0 bases at J, with 13 bases between. CDR3 length: 14 amino acids. CDR3 coding DNA: TGTGCCTACCTTGGGGCCTCGAACACCGGGGAGCTGTTTTTT. Its protein product is CAYLGASNTGELFF.